The next 3 T cell receptor beta chains were all read from a single sample in a study of shared clonotypes between healthy human individuals. Some clones are missing from TCRdb's copy, which holds only in-frame ones; the method was immunoSEQ multiplex PCR. The sample holds 1,400,000 or so clones, 98% seen once. The sequenced sample consisted of naive CD4+ T cells sorted from blood. The subset denotes: CD45RA+ positively selected. All receptors derive from a man in his thirties or forties in good health.

This sequence joins TRBV11-2 and TRBJ1-1; the D is unclear. There are 16 residues in the CDR3. V was pared by 1 base and J by 0 bases, with 12 bases between. In germline, CDR1 is SGHAT, CDR2 FQNNGV. In nucleotides, the CDR3 is TGTGCCAGCAGCTTAGCGGGCCGGGCGATGAACACTGAAGCTTTCTTT. Amino acids: CASSLAGRAMNTEAFF.

The chain is built from TRBV11-3 and TRBJ2-7; 8 positions match TRBD2. The CDR3 is 14 residues long. The trim removed 5 bases at V and 2 bases at J, leaving 5 bases unmatched. Germline loops: CDR1 SGHNT, CDR2 YENEEA. The CDR3, as DNA: TGTGCCAGCAGCCCCCGGCGGGGGGCCTACGAGCAGTACTTC. This gives the protein CASSPRRGAYEQYF.

This rearrangement joins TRBV7-6 to TRBJ1-5; D is uncertain. V was pared by 5 bases and J by 6 bases, with 14 bases between. Germline V gives CDR1 SGHVS, CDR2 FNYEAQ. The CDR3 sequence is 14 residues long. The CDR3 spells CASSPGYKGQPQHF. The CDR3 DNA sequence: TGTGCCAGCAGCCCCGGGTATAAGGGTCAGCCCCAGCATTTT.